Shown below are 26 T cell receptor beta chains from a single sample sequenced in a study of technical replicates of blood from a few donors. TCRdb's table, derived via immunoSEQ multiplex PCR, lists solely in-frame clones and lacks some. This table has 66,000 or so clones, around 97% appearing once. Material for sequencing was T cells isolated from PBMCs. The receptors were gathered from a human donor in good health.

The genes are TRBV18 and TRBJ2-7; a possible D gene is TRBD1 (5 bases). V was trimmed by 2 bases and J by 4 bases, leaving 9 bases between them. Germline V gives CDR1 KGHSH, CDR2 LQKENI. CDR3 size: 13 residues. CDR3 sequence: CASSPGAVYEQYF. CDR3 sequence (DNA): TGTGCCAGCTCACCAGGGGCTGTGTACGAGCAGTACTTC.

The chain links TRBV11-2 to TRBJ2-7; a possible D gene is TRBD2 (7 bases). V was cut by 3 bases and J by 5 bases, with 20 bases left in between. The CDR3 has 16 amino acids. In germline, CDR1 is SGHAT, CDR2 FQNNGV. The CDR3 DNA is TGTGCCAGCAGCTTTATTGGGGGCGGGAGCATCAACGAGCAGTACTTC. This encodes CASSFIGGGSINEQYF. The entire variable domain, with the rest obtained from reference TRBV11-2 and TRBJ2-7, is as follows: EAGVAQSPRYKIIEKRQSVAFWCNPISGHATLYWYQQILGQGPKLLIQFQNNGVVDDSQLPKDRFSAERLKGVDSTLKIQPAKLEDSAVYLCASSFIGGGSINEQYFGPGTRLTVT.

This clone was picked up one time. This chain links TRBV7-8 with TRBJ1-1; no definite D call. Deletions cut 1 base from V and 4 bases from J, with 10 bases between. Germline CDR1 SGHVS, CDR2 FQNEAQ. The CDR3 has 14 amino acids. The CDR3 sequence is CASSLGTASTEAFF. The DNA of the CDR3 is TGTGCCAGCAGCTTAGGAACAGCTTCCACTGAAGCTTTCTTT.

The gene calls are TRBV29-1 and TRBJ2-1; weak D call: TRBD1 (5 bases). CDR1 SQVTM and CDR2 ANQGSEA come from the germline V gene. This CDR3 comprises 15 residues. Deletions cut 0 bases from V and 2 bases from J, with 11 bases between. The DNA for the CDR3 is TGCAGCGTTGAAGATCTGGGCAGGGCCTACAATGAGCAGTTCTTC. It encodes CSVEDLGRAYNEQFF.

The J gene is TRBJ1-2, the V gene TRBV15; D is uncertain. Trimming took off 0 bases at V and 2 bases at J, with 7 bases between the two ends. CDR3 length: 14 amino acids. CDR1 LNHNV and CDR2 YYDKDF come from the germline V gene (reference sequence). Here the CDR3 DNA reads TGTGCCACCAGCAGAGAAGGCAGGAACTATGGCTACACCTTC. Amino acid sequence: CATSREGRNYGYTF.

The chain joins TRBV2 to TRBJ2-4; D remains unclear. CDR3 length: 16 residues. Looked up from germline, CDR1 is SNHLY and CDR2 is FYNNEI. The ends were cut back, 7 bases at V and 1 base at J, with 17 bases in the middle. Here the CDR3 DNA reads TGTGCCAGCACGACCATCACCATCGGGGCCAAAAACATTCAGTACTTC. It translates to CASTTITIGAKNIQYF. Using reference TRBV2 and TRBJ2-4 for the parts outside the CDR3, the full variable domain is EPEVTQTPSHQVTQMGQEVILRCVPISNHLYFYWYRQILGQKVEFLVSFYNNEISEKSEIFDDQFSVERPDGSNFTLKIRSTKLEDSAMYFCASTTITIGAKNIQYFGAGTRLSVL.

The gene calls are TRBV29-1 and TRBJ2-1, with TRBD1 matching 8 bases. CDR1 is SQVTM and CDR2 is ANQGSEA in the germline V gene. The CDR3 spans 14 residues. Trimming took 8 bases from V and 1 from J; bases not matched to a gene: 7. The CDR3 region is CSSGTGPSYNEQFF. In nucleotides, the CDR3 is TGCAGCTCCGGGACAGGCCCTTCCTACAATGAGCAGTTCTTC.

The chain links TRBV13 to TRBJ2-1, with 9 bases aligning to TRBD1. CDR3 length: 14 amino acids. V lost 3 bases, J lost 4 bases, and 1 base stayed unmatched. Germline V gives CDR1 PRHDT, CDR2 FYEKMQ (reference sequence). In DNA form, the CDR3 reads TGTGCCAGCAGCTTGGGGACAGGGTACAATGAGCAGTTCTTC. Residues: CASSLGTGYNEQFF.

The chain combines TRBV6-1 with TRBJ1-3; D unclear. Germline lookup yields CDR1 MNHNS and CDR2 SASEGT. V lost 1 base to trimming and J lost 0 bases, with 10 bases between them. The CDR3 contains 16 residues. The CDR3 loop is CASSEVSNYSGNTIYF. The CDR3 DNA sequence: TGTGCCAGCAGTGAAGTCTCAAACTACTCTGGAAACACCATATATTTT.

V is TRBV27 and J is TRBJ1-1; D is possibly TRBD1 (5 bases). The CDR3 totals 14 residues. With 9 bases removed from V and 8 bases from J, the gap between germline ends came to 22 bases. Per the germline V gene, CDR1 is MNHEY and CDR2 is SMNVEV (reference sequence). CDR3 residues: CASKATERDFEAFF. In nucleotides, the CDR3 is TGTGCCAGTAAAGCGACAGAGAGGGACTTCGAAGCTTTCTTT.

The chain carries TRBV7-9 and TRBJ2-7, with 11 bases lining up with TRBD2. This CDR3 spans 15 amino acids. Looked up from germline, CDR1 is SEHNR and CDR2 is FQNEAQ (reference sequence). V lost 1 base, J lost 9 bases, and 8 bases stayed unmatched. In nucleotides, the CDR3 is TGTGCCAGCAGCTTAGGAGTTGGGCTAGCGGGGGGGCAGTACTTC. The encoded protein is CASSLGVGLAGGQYF.

The chain employs TRBV5-4 and TRBJ2-2, with 12 bases aligning to TRBD1. Per the germline V gene, CDR1 is SGHNT and CDR2 is YYREEE (reference sequence). CDR3 size: 16 residues. The trim removed 4 bases at V and 9 bases at J, leaving 10 bases unmatched. This CDR3 is CASSIPGQGAVRELFF. The CDR3 bases are TGTGCCAGCAGCATTCCGGGACAGGGGGCCGTAAGGGAGCTGTTTTTT.

The chain carries TRBV6-6 and TRBJ2-7; 7 bases align to TRBD2. Germline loops: CDR1 MNHNY, CDR2 SVGAGI (reference sequence). V lost 2 bases and J lost 2; bases outside the gene matches: 6. This CDR3 has 15 amino acids. CDR3 coding DNA: TGTGCCAGCAGTTACGGAGTGGGAGGGCCCTACGAGCAGTACTTC. Its translation is CASSYGVGGPYEQYF.

V usage is TRBV19 and J usage is TRBJ1-2; D might be TRBD1 (6 bases). There are 14 residues in the CDR3. In germline, CDR1 is LNHDA, CDR2 SQIVND (reference sequence). Between the trimmed V and J ends, which lost 9 bases and 6 bases, there was a span of 20 bases. The CDR3 loop is CASRRSGVGDGYTF. The CDR3, as DNA: TGTGCCAGCCGACGATCAGGGGTTGGAGATGGCTACACCTTC.

The V call is TRBV4-2, the J call TRBJ2-7, with 7 bases aligning to TRBD2. Per germline, CDR1 LGHNA and CDR2 YNFKEQ. V lost 1 base to trimming and J lost 3 bases; unmatched junction nucleotides: 9. This CDR3 has 16 residues. For the CDR3, the DNA is TGTGCCAGCAGCCAAGGGGTGGGAGGGACTAACTACGAGCAGTACTTC. Its protein is CASSQGVGGTNYEQYF.

This rearrangement joins TRBV13 to TRBJ2-7; D not resolved. V was clipped by 3 bases and J by 0 bases, with 6 bases between them. This CDR3 is built from 13 residues. The germline CDR1 and CDR2 sequences are PRHDT and FYEKMQ (reference sequence). In DNA form, the CDR3 reads TGTGCCAGCAGCTTGGGCAGCTCCTACGAGCAGTACTTC. It codes for CASSLGSSYEQYF.

This clone has a handful of counts. The chain has TRBV2 and TRBJ1-2; D may be TRBD1 (5 bases). CDR3 length: 15 amino acids. The germline V gene has CDR1 SNHLY and CDR2 FYNNEI. V lost 1 base and J 4 bases, leaving 13 bases between the germline ends. CDR3 loop: CASSEGGQGIYGYTF. DNA for the CDR3: TGTGCCAGCAGTGAAGGAGGTCAGGGAATCTATGGCTACACCTTC.

The chain employs TRBV2 and TRBJ2-7, with 7 bases fitting TRBD1. The ends lost 2 bases at V and 1 base at J; junction bases unmatched: 11. Looked up from germline, CDR1 is SNHLY and CDR2 is FYNNEI. CDR3 length equals 17 residues. The CDR3: CASSEPIFRQGSYEQYF. The CDR3 DNA reads TGTGCCAGCAGTGAACCGATCTTTAGACAGGGATCCTACGAGCAGTACTTC.

This chain links TRBV28 with TRBJ1-1; the D is unclear. The ends were cut back, 8 bases at V and 0 bases at J, with 16 bases in the middle. From germline, CDR1 is MDHEN and CDR2 SYDVKM. This CDR3 region has 15 residues. The CDR3 DNA is TGTGCCAGCCGACCTTCCTCGGGTATGAACACTGAAGCTTTCTTT. The encoded protein is CASRPSSGMNTEAFF.

The chain is built from TRBV2 and TRBJ1-4; D remains ambiguous. Germline CDR1 and CDR2: SNHLY and FYNNEI. V gave up 7 bases and J gave up 8 bases, with 14 bases separating them. The CDR3 sequence is 13 residues long. The CDR3 sequence: CASNSRATEKLFF. In DNA, the CDR3 is TGTGCCAGCAACAGTCGCGCGACAGAAAAACTGTTTTTT.

The chain recombines TRBV7-9 with TRBJ2-1; 14 nucleotides line up with TRBD2. CDR1 SEHNR and CDR2 FQNEAQ come from the germline V gene (reference sequence). The CDR3 has 14 amino acids. The V and J ends lost 4 bases and 8 bases, in that order; junction bases with no gene match: 1. This CDR3 is CASSSGLAGDEQFF. CDR3 bases: TGTGCCAGCAGCTCGGGACTAGCGGGAGATGAGCAGTTCTTC. Full variable domain (remainder filled in from reference TRBV7-9 and TRBJ2-1): DTGVSQNPRHKITKRGQNVTFRCDPISEHNRLYWYRQTLGQGPEFLTYFQNEAQLEKSRLLSDRFSAERPKGSFSTLEIQRTEQGDSAMYLCASSSGLAGDEQFFGPGTRLTVL.

V is TRBV9 and J is TRBJ1-2, with 9 bases matching TRBD1. The germline V gene has CDR1 SGDLS and CDR2 YYNGEE. J lost 4 bases, V lost 5 bases, and 9 bases had no gene match. The CDR3 covers 15 residues. CDR3 coding DNA: TGTGCCAGCAGAAGACCCGGGACAGGGACCTATGGCTACACCTTC. It is translated as CASRRPGTGTYGYTF.

This rearrangement joins TRBV6-1 to TRBJ1-2; unclear D gene. Germline V CDR1 and CDR2: MNHNS, SASEGT. The CDR3 spans 12 residues. The V end was cut by 6 bases, the J end by 0 bases, with 5 bases between. The CDR3: CASRLANYGYTF. CDR3 coding DNA: TGTGCCAGCAGGCTAGCTAACTATGGCTACACCTTC.

The gene calls are TRBV27 and TRBJ1-5, with D perhaps matching TRBD1 (6 bases). Trimming removed 2 bases from V and 7 bases from J, with 15 bases in between. CDR1 and CDR2 (germline): MNHEY, SMNVEV (reference sequence). This CDR3 is built from 15 residues. Here the CDR3 reads CASSLGLSGVQPQHF. The DNA of the CDR3 is TGTGCCAGCAGTTTAGGATTATCAGGGGTGCAGCCCCAGCATTTT.

The V and J genes are TRBV10-3 and TRBJ2-3; TRBD2 agrees at 11 bases. Trimming cost V 3 bases and J 2 bases; bases outside gene matches: 10. Per germline, CDR1 ENHRY and CDR2 SYGVKD. This CDR3 has 18 amino acids. The CDR3 is CAISERLAGGSITDTQYF. The CDR3 DNA sequence: TGTGCCATCAGTGAAAGATTAGCGGGAGGGTCAATCACAGATACGCAGTATTTT.

The rearrangement joins TRBV6-5 to TRBJ2-3; the D is unclear. Germline values: CDR1 MNHEY, CDR2 SVGAGI. The CDR3 contains 12 residues. The V end was cut by 0 bases, the J end by 5 bases, with 3 bases between. CDR3 DNA: TGTGCCAGCAGTTACTCCGGAGATACGCAGTATTTT. This codes for CASSYSGDTQYF.